The rows below give T cell receptor beta chains drawn from one sample of a study of T cell changes during pregnancy in multiple sclerosis. Here immunoSEQ multiplex PCR was the method, and the copy in TCRdb shows in-frame clones only, minus some. The data show about 69,000 clones, approximately 92% seen once. Sequencing was performed on peripheral blood, taken in the third trimester of pregnancy. These receptors came from a female donor in good health, enrolled as a control in a pregnancy study. CDR3s include the opening cysteine and the closing phenylalanine or tryptophan. Each record gives: clone size, D gene, J gene, V gene, CDR3 protein, CDR3 DNA. D genes are given only for firm matches. The listing skips clone size in some rows; elsewhere it reads once, few, many or a size class.

clone_size: once; d_call: -; j_call: TRBJ2-1; v_call: TRBV4-3; cdr3_aa: CASSQGSAFYNEQFF; cdr3_nt: TGCGCCAGCAGCCAAGGGTCCGCGTTCTACAATGAGCAGTTCTTC
clone_size: few; d_call: -; j_call: TRBJ2-5; v_call: TRBV5-4; cdr3_aa: CASSPTGGKQETQYF; cdr3_nt: TGTGCCAGCAGCCCCACCGGAGGAAAACAAGAGACCCAGTACTTC
clone_size: -; d_call: -; j_call: TRBJ1-2; v_call: TRBV19; cdr3_aa: CASSILGATYGYTF; cdr3_nt: TGTGCCAGTAGTATTCTGGGGGCAACATATGGCTACACCTTC
clone_size: few; d_call: -; j_call: TRBJ1-1; v_call: TRBV6-4; cdr3_aa: CASRLTGQNTEAFF; cdr3_nt: TGTGCCAGCAGACTAACAGGGCAGAACACTGAAGCTTTCTTT
clone_size: -; d_call: TRBD2; j_call: TRBJ2-2; v_call: TRBV7-3; cdr3_aa: CASSINRELARAGELFF; cdr3_nt: TGTGCCAGCAGCATAAACCGAGAACTAGCGAGAGCCGGGGAGCTGTTTTTT
clone_size: -; d_call: -; j_call: TRBJ1-4; v_call: TRBV19; cdr3_aa: CASSLRDWSTNEKLFF; cdr3_nt: TGTGCCAGTAGTCTCCGGGACTGGAGCACTAATGAAAAACTGTTTTTT
clone_size: -; d_call: TRBD2; j_call: TRBJ2-2; v_call: TRBV13; cdr3_aa: CASSSDGREGLTAGELFF; cdr3_nt: TGTGCCAGCAGCTCCGATGGTAGGGAGGGTTTGACTGCCGGGGAGCTGTTTTTT
clone_size: few; d_call: -; j_call: TRBJ2-5; v_call: TRBV9; cdr3_aa: CASSVGLLQETQYF; cdr3_nt: TGTGCCAGCAGCGTAGGACTCTTACAAGAGACCCAGTACTTC
clone_size: -; d_call: -; j_call: TRBJ1-3; v_call: TRBV7-2; cdr3_aa: CASSPHLGTIYF; cdr3_nt: TGTGCCAGCAGCCCCCATCTCGGCACCATATATTTT
clone_size: -; d_call: TRBD2; j_call: TRBJ2-1; v_call: TRBV7-9; cdr3_aa: CASSLLAGYNEQFF; cdr3_nt: TGTGCCAGCAGCTTACTAGCGGGATACAATGAGCAGTTCTTC
clone_size: -; d_call: -; j_call: TRBJ1-5; v_call: TRBV14; cdr3_aa: CASSQGPF; cdr3_nt: TGTGCCAGCAGCCAAGGGCCATTT
clone_size: -; d_call: -; j_call: TRBJ2-5; v_call: TRBV7-9; cdr3_aa: CASSFNRVTVETQYF; cdr3_nt: TGTGCCAGCAGCTTCAACAGGGTAACGGTCGAGACCCAGTACTTC
clone_size: -; d_call: TRBD2; j_call: TRBJ2-7; v_call: TRBV29-1; cdr3_aa: CSVDGVAGTSGYEQYF; cdr3_nt: TGCAGCGTTGATGGTGTTGCCGGGACTAGCGGTTACGAGCAGTACTTC
clone_size: -; d_call: TRBD1; j_call: TRBJ2-2; v_call: TRBV7-3; cdr3_aa: CASSKTGGAQGELFF; cdr3_nt: TGTGCCAGCAGCAAAACAGGGGGCGCACAGGGGGAGCTGTTTTTT
clone_size: -; d_call: TRBD1; j_call: TRBJ1-1; v_call: TRBV19; cdr3_aa: CASSISGRGRTEAFF; cdr3_nt: TGTGCCAGTAGTATATCTGGCAGGGGGCGAACTGAAGCTTTCTTT
clone_size: -; d_call: -; j_call: TRBJ1-2; v_call: TRBV5-1; cdr3_aa: CASSLDQKYGYTF; cdr3_nt: TGCGCCAGCAGCTTGGACCAGAAATATGGCTACACCTTC
clone_size: -; d_call: -; j_call: TRBJ2-6; v_call: TRBV4-3; cdr3_aa: CASSQGGSSGANVLTF; cdr3_nt: TGCGCCAGCAGCCAAGGTGGGAGCTCCGGGGCCAACGTCCTGACTTTC
clone_size: -; d_call: -; j_call: TRBJ2-5; v_call: TRBV5-1; cdr3_aa: CASSSPGLLQETQYF; cdr3_nt: TGCGCCAGCAGCTCCCCGGGACTGTTACAAGAGACCCAGTACTTC
clone_size: -; d_call: TRBD1; j_call: TRBJ1-4; v_call: TRBV25-1; cdr3_aa: CASSEGQVYNEKLFF; cdr3_nt: TGTGCCAGCAGTGAGGGACAGGTTTATAATGAAAAACTGTTTTTT
clone_size: -; d_call: -; j_call: TRBJ1-4; v_call: TRBV7-9; cdr3_aa: CASSSRGAQGEKLFF; cdr3_nt: TGTGCCAGCAGCTCCCGTGGAGCCCAGGGTGAAAAACTGTTTTTT
clone_size: -; d_call: TRBD1; j_call: TRBJ1-1; v_call: TRBV6-6; cdr3_aa: CASSSPGQQNTEAFF; cdr3_nt: TGTGCCAGCAGTTCCCCGGGACAGCAGAACACTGAAGCTTTCTTT
clone_size: once; d_call: TRBD1; j_call: TRBJ2-3; v_call: TRBV20-1; cdr3_aa: CSARGGYTQYF; cdr3_nt: TGCAGTGCCAGAGGGGGCTATACGCAGTATTTT
clone_size: once; d_call: -; j_call: TRBJ2-1; v_call: TRBV7-2; cdr3_aa: CASSSGFYNEQFF; cdr3_nt: TGTGCCAGCAGCTCGGGATTCTACAATGAGCAGTTCTTC
clone_size: -; d_call: -; j_call: TRBJ2-1; v_call: TRBV5-1; cdr3_aa: CASSLHSGNNEQFF; cdr3_nt: TGCGCCAGCAGCCTCCATAGCGGAAACAATGAGCAGTTCTTC
clone_size: -; d_call: -; j_call: TRBJ2-7; v_call: TRBV7-9; cdr3_aa: CASSPTNLYTYEQYF; cdr3_nt: TGTGCCAGCAGCCCTACCAATTTATATACCTACGAGCAGTACTTC
clone_size: -; d_call: TRBD2; j_call: TRBJ2-2; v_call: TRBV7-3; cdr3_aa: CASSLDSGGSNTGELFF; cdr3_nt: TGTGCCAGCAGCTTAGATAGCGGGGGCTCGAACACCGGGGAGCTGTTTTTT
clone_size: -; d_call: TRBD1; j_call: TRBJ2-7; v_call: TRBV7-6; cdr3_aa: CASSLARTGTSYEQYF; cdr3_nt: TGTGCCAGCAGCTTAGCGCGGACAGGGACCTCCTACGAGCAGTACTTC
clone_size: -; d_call: -; j_call: TRBJ2-1; v_call: TRBV7-2; cdr3_aa: CASSLGTGQSLQFF; cdr3_nt: TGTGCCAGCAGCTTAGGGACTGGGCAATCCCTCCAGTTCTTC
clone_size: -; d_call: -; j_call: TRBJ2-7; v_call: TRBV2; cdr3_aa: CASQAGSGDEQYF; cdr3_nt: TGTGCCTCCCAGGCGGGTTCCGGGGACGAGCAGTACTTC
clone_size: -; d_call: -; j_call: TRBJ1-5; v_call: TRBV28; cdr3_aa: CASSLAGAFSQPQHF; cdr3_nt: TGTGCCAGCAGTTTAGCGGGGGCTTTTAGTCAGCCCCAGCATTTT
clone_size: -; d_call: -; j_call: TRBJ2-2; v_call: TRBV7-3; cdr3_aa: CASSSPHTGELFF; cdr3_nt: TGTGCCAGCAGCTCCCCACATACCGGGGAGCTGTTTTTT
clone_size: -; d_call: TRBD2; j_call: TRBJ2-1; v_call: TRBV7-8; cdr3_aa: CASSWTSGGLGGHFF; cdr3_nt: TGTGCCAGCTCGTGGACTAGCGGGGGCCTCGGGGGGCATTTCTTC
clone_size: -; d_call: -; j_call: TRBJ1-5; v_call: TRBV7-8; cdr3_aa: CASSLRSGQPQHF; cdr3_nt: TGTGCCAGCAGCTTACGTTCCGGTCAGCCCCAGCATTTT
clone_size: -; d_call: -; j_call: TRBJ1-2; v_call: TRBV18; cdr3_aa: CASSPRMGGDGYTF; cdr3_nt: TGTGCCAGCTCACCTCGTATGGGGGGTGATGGCTACACCTTC
clone_size: once; d_call: -; j_call: TRBJ2-1; v_call: TRBV19; cdr3_aa: CASERDSGTYNEQFF; cdr3_nt: TGTGCCAGCGAAAGGGACTCCGGTACCTACAATGAGCAGTTCTTC
clone_size: -; d_call: -; j_call: TRBJ2-1; v_call: TRBV19; cdr3_aa: CASTERITYNEQFF; cdr3_nt: TGTGCCAGTACCGAGAGAATAACCTACAATGAGCAGTTCTTC
clone_size: -; d_call: -; j_call: TRBJ2-3; v_call: TRBV11-3; cdr3_aa: CASSLGSETDTQYF; cdr3_nt: TGTGCCAGCAGCTTAGGTTCAGAAACAGATACGCAGTATTTT
clone_size: -; d_call: -; j_call: TRBJ1-2; v_call: TRBV28; cdr3_aa: CASSQQGLMGYTF; cdr3_nt: TGTGCCAGCAGCCAACAGGGTTTGATGGGCTACACCTTC
clone_size: -; d_call: -; j_call: TRBJ1-3; v_call: TRBV18; cdr3_aa: CASSPQGTGNTIYF; cdr3_nt: TGTGCCAGCTCACCTCAGGGTACTGGAAACACCATATATTTT